This passage covers 30 T cell receptor beta chains from one sample sequenced in a study of Japanese encephalitis immunity and Zika vaccine responses. TCRdb processed the 5' RACE reads anew with MiXCR; each CDR3 protein has one entry. There are around 610 distinct CDR3 sequences in the sample; around 2.2% occur only once, and around 23% lies in the top ten. Peptide pools at around 1 ug/mL each stimulated CFSE-labeled PBMCs over an approximately 6-day culture. Proliferating CD4 T cells were sorted unfixed as live CD56-CD19-CD16-CD3+CD4+ CFSE-low cells. This specimen was antigen-activated CD4+ T cells from blood, cultured, taken during a Zika inactivated vaccine study. These receptors came from an adult woman who received an inactivated Zika virus vaccine.

This clonotype is labeled as large (0.1 to 1%). The chain employs TRBV24-1 and TRBJ2-1; 10 bases fit TRBD1. The germline V gene has CDR1 KGHDR and CDR2 SFDVKD. The CDR3 totals 15 residues. The junction had 5 bases not matched to a gene; V was cut back by 4 bases and J by 6 bases. The CDR3 coding sequence is TGTGCCACCAGTGACCCTGGGACAGGGGTCAATGAGCAGTTCTTC. It is translated as CATSDPGTGVNEQFF.

This clonotype is medium-sized. This chain uses TRBV3-1 with TRBJ2-7; TRBD2 might be the D (7 bases). The CDR3 totals 15 residues. The ends were cut back, 4 bases at V and 0 bases at J, with 13 bases in the middle. The V gene's germline CDR1 is LGHDT and CDR2 YNNKEL (reference sequence). CDR3 nucleotide sequence: TGTGCCAGCAGCCGGGGGGGACAAAGCTCCTACGAGCAGTACTTC. It yields the protein CASSRGGQSSYEQYF.

This clonotype was observed a few times. The chain couples TRBV28 to TRBJ1-3; D unresolved. V lost 6 bases, J lost 2 bases, and 11 bases lay in between. This CDR3 contains 14 residues. Germline V lookup: CDR1 MDHEN, CDR2 SYDVKM. The CDR3 is CASRKGSTGNTIYF. The CDR3 DNA reads TGTGCCAGCAGGAAGGGAAGTACTGGAAACACCATATATTTT.

This clonotype counts as large (0.1 to 1%). This chain connects TRBV6-5 to TRBJ1-2, with D possibly matching TRBD1 (5 bases). The germline CDR1 and CDR2 sequences are MNHEY and SVGAGI. The CDR3 sequence is 12 residues long. The V and J ends lost 6 bases and 7 bases respectively, with 12 bases between them. The DNA for the CDR3 is TGTGCCAGCAGGCCAGGGCCCGTTGGCTACACCTTC. The encoded protein is CASRPGPVGYTF.

Turning to this clonotype: Germline is not matched at one junction end, which may reflect a read error. The rearrangement links TRBV5-1 to TRBJ2-7, with 7 bases fitting TRBD2. CDR1 is SGHRS and CDR2 is YFSETQ in the germline V gene. This CDR3 region has 14 residues. The CDR3 is CASRLGEGVYEQYF. CDR3 DNA: TGCGCAAGCAGATTGGGGGAGGGAGTCTACGAGCAGTACTTC.

This clonotype ranks as medium-sized. This chain uses TRBV7-3 with TRBJ2-3, with D possibly TRBD1 on 6 matching bases. The CDR3 spans 18 residues. Germline V gene lookup returns CDR1 SGHTA and CDR2 FQGTGA. V was clipped by 5 bases and J by 2 bases, with 23 bases between them. This CDR3 reads CASSPGQRKGVNTDTQYF. CDR3 nucleotides: TGTGCCAGCAGCCCAGGACAGCGAAAAGGGGTCAACACAGATACGCAGTATTTT.

This clonotype is medium-sized. V gene TRBV12-3 or TRBV12-4 combines with J gene TRBJ1-1; D uncertain. V was cut by 2 bases and J by 3 bases, with 10 bases left in between. This CDR3 region has 14 residues. DNA for the CDR3: TGTGCCAGCAGTTTATCCCTCCCGGACACTGAAGCTTTCTTT. Protein: CASSLSLPDTEAFF.

This clonotype is medium-sized (0.01 to 0.1%). The chain employs TRBV18 and TRBJ2-1; possibly TRBD2 for D (6 bases). CDR3 length: 17 amino acids. Germline lookup yields CDR1 KGHSH and CDR2 LQKENI. With 1 base removed from V and 4 bases from J, the gap between germline ends came to 17 bases. The DNA of the CDR3 is TGTGCCAGCTCACCACGGGTTTACGGGAGCGCGTACAATGAGCAGTTCTTC. This sequence encodes CASSPRVYGSAYNEQFF.

This clonotype is judged medium-sized. This sequence joins TRBV3-1 and TRBJ1-6, with 7 bases identical to TRBD1. The CDR3 has 13 residues. CDR1 is LGHDT and CDR2 is YNNKEL in the germline V gene (reference sequence). The ends lost 3 bases at V and 14 bases at J; junction bases unmatched: 7. The CDR3 DNA reads as TGTGCCAGCAGCCACGCAGGGGGAACCACCCTCCACTTT. Translating gives CASSHAGGTTLHF.

This clonotype is classed as medium-sized. V gene TRBV2 combines with J gene TRBJ1-2; D is uncertain. The V and J ends lost 4 bases and 4 bases respectively, with 4 bases between them. Looked up from germline, CDR1 is SNHLY and CDR2 is FYNNEI. CDR3 length: 11 amino acids. CDR3 sequence reads: CASSGGYGYTF. For the CDR3, the DNA is TGTGCCAGCAGTGGGGGCTATGGCTACACCTTC.

By share, this clonotype ranks as large. V is TRBV24-1 and J is TRBJ1-2, with TRBD1 as a possible D gene (6 bases). Trimming took 6 bases from V and 8 from J, leaving 12 bases between them. The CDR3 loop spans 12 amino acids. CDR1 is KGHDR and CDR2 is SFDVKD in the germline V gene. The CDR3 here is CATSLGARGYTF. The CDR3 DNA sequence: TGTGCCACCAGTTTGGGGGCGCGAGGCTACACCTTC.

Judged by abundance, this clonotype is medium-sized. In nucleotides, the CDR3 is TGTGCCAGCAGGCGGAGAACAGGGGCCGTCGAAAAACTGTTTTTT. Translated: CASRRRTGAVEKLFF. The chain carries TRBV6-5 and TRBJ1-4, with 7 nucleotides matching TRBD1. CDR3 length: 15 amino acids. Looked up from germline, CDR1 is MNHEY and CDR2 is SVGAGI. Losses at the gene ends were 6 bases for V and 8 bases for J; bases not matched to a gene: 12.

By proportion, this clonotype is medium-sized (0.01 to 0.1%). This chain joins TRBV20-1 and TRBJ2-5; D ambiguous. The V end lost 5 bases, the J end lost 1 base, and 5 bases lay between the germline ends. Germline V gene sequence: CDR1 DFQATT, CDR2 SNEGSKA (reference sequence). The CDR3 sequence is 11 residues long. This CDR3 is CSAPIQETQYF. The CDR3 bases are TGCAGTGCTCCGATCCAAGAGACCCAGTACTTC.

By proportion, this clonotype is medium-sized (0.01 to 0.1%). V usage is TRBV5-6 and J usage is TRBJ1-2; a possible D gene is TRBD1 (6 bases). The CDR3 sequence is 14 residues long. Germline V CDR1 and CDR2: SGHDT, YYEEEE. V lost 2 bases and J 4 bases, leaving 12 bases between the germline ends. The DNA for the CDR3 is TGTGCCAGCAGCTTCATTCAGGGGCCCTATGGCTACACCTTC. Translated, it gives CASSFIQGPYGYTF.

Relative to its sample, this clonotype is large. V gene TRBV20-1 combines with J gene TRBJ1-5; the match to TRBD1 covers 7 bases. CDR3 length equals 14 residues. Trimming at V came to 2 bases and at J to 2 bases, leaving 3 bases not matched to a gene. Germline CDR1 reads DFQATT; CDR2 reads SNEGSKA (reference sequence). DNA of the CDR3: TGCAGTGCTAGACCAGGGGGTGGCAATCAGCCCCAGCATTTT. Translation: CSARPGGGNQPQHF.

In this sample, this clonotype turned up many times. The chain links TRBV6-5 to TRBJ1-6; D not resolved. Looked up from germline, CDR1 is MNHEY and CDR2 is SVGAGI. The CDR3 covers 13 residues. Trimming removed 5 bases from V and 8 bases from J, with 10 bases in between. The CDR3: CASSRTPYSPLHF. Written as DNA, the CDR3 is TGTGCCAGCAGTCGCACGCCTTATTCACCCCTCCACTTT.

Within the sample, this clonotype is medium-sized. The chain combines TRBV5-6 with TRBJ1-1; 10 nucleotides line up with TRBD1. The V and J ends lost 2 bases and 5 bases, in that order; junction bases with no gene match: 6. Germline values: CDR1 SGHDT, CDR2 YYEEEE. The CDR3 consists of 15 residues. The CDR3 sequence is CASSFWGQGLTEAFF. In nucleotides, the CDR3 is TGTGCCAGCAGCTTTTGGGGACAGGGGTTAACTGAAGCTTTCTTT.

Judged by abundance, this clonotype is medium-sized. The genes are TRBV28 and TRBJ2-3; 10 positions match TRBD2. Germline lookup yields CDR1 MDHEN and CDR2 SYDVKM. The CDR3 is 16 amino acids. The J segment lost 5 bases and the V segment lost 4 bases, leaving 9 bases of the junction unmatched. The CDR3 nucleotides are TGTGCCAGCAGTTCGCCCGGGCTAGCGGGAGTAGATACGCAGTATTTT. Translated, it gives CASSSPGLAGVDTQYF.

This clonotype is labeled as large. This rearrangement joins TRBV3-1 to TRBJ2-4; TRBD2 matches at 11 bases. This CDR3 has 16 amino acids. Germline assignment: CDR1 LGHDT and CDR2 YNNKEL (reference sequence). Unmatched junction bases numbered 10, after V lost 0 bases and J lost 12 bases. The CDR3 protein is CASSQDLAGGPRGQYF. In nucleotides, the CDR3 is TGTGCCAGCAGCCAAGATCTAGCGGGGGGCCCTAGGGGTCAGTACTTC.

Sample share makes this clonotype medium-sized. The V call is TRBV20-1, the J call TRBJ2-1; 7 bases are a match to TRBD2. This CDR3 comprises 16 residues. CDR1 and CDR2 (germline): DFQATT, SNEGSKA (reference sequence). V lost 1 base, J lost 8 bases, and 14 bases stayed unmatched. CDR3 loop: CSARGYRGGGPYEQFF. DNA of the CDR3: TGCAGTGCTAGAGGATATCGTGGGGGAGGGCCATATGAGCAGTTCTTC.

In its sample, this clonotype is large. This rearrangement joins TRBV4-1 to TRBJ1-2, with TRBD1 matching 7 bases. CDR1 and CDR2 from the germline V gene are MGHRA and YSYEKL. Trimming removed 5 bases from V and 4 bases from J; junction bases left unmatched: 4. This CDR3 is built from 13 residues. The CDR3 nucleotides read TGCGCCAGCAGCTCCCGGGACAGCTATGGCTACACCTTC. As protein: CASSSRDSYGYTF.

In its sample, this clonotype ranks as medium-sized. The V gene is TRBV5-5, the J gene TRBJ2-1; TRBD2 matches at 9 bases. CDR1 and CDR2 (germline): SGHKS, YYEKEE (reference sequence). The ends lost 4 bases at V and 0 bases at J; junction bases unmatched: 5. This CDR3 contains 16 residues. CDR3 sequence: CASSTFSGSSYNEQFF. CDR3 nucleotide sequence: TGTGCCAGCAGCACCTTTAGCGGGAGCTCCTACAATGAGCAGTTCTTC.

This clonotype is labeled medium-sized (0.01 to 0.1%). The chain's CDR3 is CASSQLGGRDGYTF. In nucleotides, the CDR3 is TGCGCCAGCAGCCAGCTAGGGGGCAGGGATGGCTACACCTTC. This rearrangement joins TRBV5-1 to TRBJ1-2, with TRBD1 matching over 7 bases. V shed 4 bases and J 6 bases; nucleotides not matched to a gene: 9. The CDR3 length is 14 residues. Germline V lookup: CDR1 SGHRS, CDR2 YFSETQ.

In this sample, this clonotype is large. The rearrangement joins TRBV5-1 to TRBJ1-4, with 9 bases identical to TRBD1. The germline CDR1 and CDR2 sequences are SGHRS and YFSETQ. The CDR3 spans 19 residues. Trimming cost V 0 bases and J 7 bases; bases outside gene matches: 16. CDR3 loop: CASSLAVGTGPHRREKLFF. CDR3 DNA: TGCGCCAGCAGCTTGGCCGTTGGGACAGGGCCCCACCGACGTGAAAAACTGTTTTTT.

This clonotype was recorded a few times. The chain uses TRBV4-1 and TRBJ2-2; D is unclear. Trimming cost V 3 bases and J 3 bases, with 8 bases left between them. The CDR3 length is 14 residues. The germline V gene has CDR1 MGHRA and CDR2 YSYEKL. The CDR3 DNA is TGCGCCAGCAGCCAGGTATCTTACACCGGGGAGCTGTTTTTT. The encoded protein is CASSQVSYTGELFF.

Judged by abundance, this clonotype is medium-sized. The chain is built from TRBV5-5 and TRBJ2-5, with 12 bases matching TRBD1. Trimming cost V 6 bases and J 5 bases; bases outside gene matches: 11. This CDR3 is 16 amino acids long. Germline V lookup: CDR1 SGHKS, CDR2 YYEKEE (reference sequence). The CDR3 DNA sequence: TGTGCCAGCACCAGGGACAGGGGGCGCATATTGGAGACCCAGTACTTC. It yields the protein CASTRDRGRILETQYF.

This clonotype qualifies as medium-sized (0.01 to 0.1%). J is TRBJ2-2 and V is TRBV14; the D is unclear. The V gene's germline CDR1 is SGHDN and CDR2 FVKESK. Trimming left V 4 bases short and J 3 bases short, with 12 bases between. This CDR3 spans 15 amino acids. The CDR3 nucleotides are TGTGCCAGCAGCCCTCTTACGGCGGACACCGGGGAGCTGTTTTTT. Protein product: CASSPLTADTGELFF.

By sample fraction, this clonotype is large (0.1 to 1%). The V call is TRBV7-6, the J call TRBJ2-7, with 11 bases identical to TRBD2. The CDR3 contains 15 residues. Per germline, CDR1 SGHVS and CDR2 FNYEAQ. V lost 5 bases and J lost 2; bases outside the gene matches: 5. CDR3 DNA: TGTGCCAGCAGCACGTATAGCGGGAGGGCCTACGAGCAGTACTTC. It translates to CASSTYSGRAYEQYF.

This clonotype came up many times. The genes are TRBV19 and TRBJ2-7; D is unclear. CDR1 LNHDA and CDR2 SQIVND come from the germline V gene (reference sequence). Trimming cost V 5 bases and J 2 bases, with 13 bases left between them. This CDR3 has 14 residues. The CDR3 sequence: CASSARLTTYEQYF. The CDR3 region has the DNA TGTGCCAGTAGTGCTCGACTGACCACCTACGAGCAGTACTTC.

This clonotype was counted a few times. The J gene is TRBJ2-3, the V gene TRBV5-1; TRBD2 aligns across 10 bases. J gave up 5 bases and V 1 base, and 4 bases lay outside the gene matches. The CDR3 loop spans 15 amino acids. Germline CDR1 SGHRS, CDR2 YFSETQ. CDR3 in DNA: TGCGCCAGCAGCTTGTCTAGCGGGGGCGTAGATACGCAGTATTTT. This encodes CASSLSSGGVDTQYF.